This is a list of T cell receptor beta chains from one sample in a study of T cell changes during pregnancy in multiple sclerosis. Sequenced by immunoSEQ multiplex PCR; TCRdb stores in-frame clones only, minus some. The table includes 50,000 to 65,000 clones, 80% to 95% detected once. Sequenced here: CD8+ T cells from peripheral blood mononuclear cells, sampled in the second trimester of pregnancy. These receptors all stem from a female donor with multiple sclerosis, enrolled in a pregnancy study. CDR3s include the opening cysteine and the closing phenylalanine or tryptophan. Fields, in order: V gene, D gene, J gene, CDR3 length, CDR3 protein, CDR3 DNA. The D gene is left open where the match is weak.

V gene: TRBV6-1
D gene: NA
J gene: TRBJ2-2
CDR3 length: 14
CDR3 protein: CASSPRLSAGELFF
CDR3 DNA: TGTGCCAGCAGTCCTCGTCTATCGGCCGGGGAGCTGTTTTTT

V gene: TRBV7-9
D gene: TRBD1
J gene: TRBJ2-7
CDR3 length: 14
CDR3 protein: CASSLVQGVYEQYF
CDR3 DNA: TGTGCCAGCAGCTTAGTTCAGGGGGTCTACGAGCAGTACTTC

V gene: TRBV9
D gene: TRBD2
J gene: TRBJ2-1
CDR3 length: 17
CDR3 protein: CASSVALAGVWDNEQFF
CDR3 DNA: TGTGCCAGCAGCGTAGCTCTAGCGGGAGTCTGGGACAATGAGCAGTTCTTC

V gene: TRBV28
D gene: NA
J gene: TRBJ2-1
CDR3 length: 11
CDR3 protein: CASSFSYEQFF
CDR3 DNA: TGTGCCAGCAGTTTCTCTTATGAGCAGTTCTTC

V gene: TRBV7-9
D gene: TRBD2
J gene: TRBJ2-1
CDR3 length: 17
CDR3 protein: CASSNPSGIGSSDEQFF
CDR3 DNA: TGTGCCAGCAGCAACCCTAGCGGGATCGGCTCAAGCGATGAGCAGTTCTTC

V gene: TRBV6-6
D gene: TRBD2
J gene: TRBJ2-5
CDR3 length: 15
CDR3 protein: CASRGEGSGRKTQYF
CDR3 DNA: TGTGCCAGCAGGGGGGAAGGTAGCGGGAGAAAGACCCAGTACTTC

V gene: TRBV9
D gene: NA
J gene: TRBJ1-4
CDR3 length: 16
CDR3 protein: CASSVAGSATNEKLFF
CDR3 DNA: TGTGCCAGCAGCGTAGCGGGGTCTGCAACTAATGAAAAACTGTTTTTT

V gene: TRBV19
D gene: TRBD2
J gene: TRBJ2-1
CDR3 length: 15
CDR3 protein: CASSIRAGGASEQFF
CDR3 DNA: TGTGCCAGTAGTATCCGAGCGGGAGGGGCGAGTGAGCAGTTCTTC

V gene: TRBV7-3
D gene: NA
J gene: TRBJ2-3
CDR3 length: 13
CDR3 protein: CASSLTNTDTQYF
CDR3 DNA: TGTGCCAGCAGCTTAACTAACACAGATACGCAGTATTTT

V gene: TRBV27
D gene: TRBD1
J gene: TRBJ2-7
CDR3 length: 14
CDR3 protein: CASSFLGQGYEQYF
CDR3 DNA: TGTGCCAGCAGTTTCTTAGGACAGGGCTACGAGCAGTACTTC

V gene: TRBV27
D gene: TRBD1
J gene: TRBJ2-7
CDR3 length: 14
CDR3 protein: CASSPAGQEYEQYF
CDR3 DNA: TGTGCCAGCAGTCCTGCCGGACAGGAGTACGAGCAGTACTTC